This T cell receptor beta chain was profiled in a study of cytomegalovirus exposure and HLA in healthy donors. With 60 Vbeta and 13 Jbeta primers, the PCR was carried out. Repertoires were generated with immunoSEQ multiplex PCR, while TCRdb's copy carries only in-frame clones and drops some. In the table there are approximately 150,000 clones, 77% of which are singletons. From germline, CDR1 is SGDLS and CDR2 YYNGEE. Trimming at V came to 0 bases and at J to 0 bases, leaving 4 bases not matched to a gene. The CDR3 is 17 amino acids. This clone was found once. Its cognate antigen is unknown. General study findings and limits: A later analysis found that most CMV-associated TCR beta chains appeared HLA-restricted. In a later analysis, across HLA loci, associated TCR counts were highest for DRB1, lowest for HLA-C. It was assumed in the presence/absence analyses that sequencing depth was roughly uniform across donors. Rare sequences made up most TCRs, while some public TCRs were found in many donors.

The sequenced sample consisted of PBMCs. The source of this sequence is a female donor in good health and CMV-seronegative. This sequence joins TRBV9 and TRBJ2-1; 9 bases match TRBD2. CDR3 region: CASSVVAGGPSYNEQFF. CDR3 DNA: TGTGCCAGCAGCGTAGTGGCGGGAGGGCCCTCCTACAATGAGCAGTTCTTC.